This passage covers 3 T cell receptor beta chains from one sample sequenced in a study of cytomegalovirus exposure and HLA in healthy donors. Use of 60 Vbeta and 13 Jbeta primers characterized the PCR. Clones were sequenced by immunoSEQ multiplex PCR, and TCRdb holds only the in-frame ones, with some missing. This table holds more than 110,000 clones, about 75% found once. What was sequenced was PBMCs. These receptors came from a man aged 18-30 years in good health and CMV-seronegative.

This clone occurred once. This chain uses TRBV27 with TRBJ1-2, with 8 bases matching TRBD1. V trimming: 4 bases; J trimming: 3 bases; junction bases outside the gene matches: 7. The CDR3 runs to 15 residues. From germline, CDR1 is MNHEY and CDR2 SMNVEV (reference sequence). CDR3 protein: CASSSSTGGDYGYTF. CDR3 in DNA: TGTGCCAGCAGTTCCTCTACAGGGGGAGACTATGGCTACACCTTC.

The genes are TRBV5-3 and TRBJ1-2; TRBD1 aligns across 8 bases. TRBV5-3 falls under the ORF class, with uncertain function. CDR3 size: 16 residues. After removal of 2 bases from V and 5 bases from J, the junction contained 11 bases not matched to a gene. The CDR3: CARSFFRDRQWYGYTF. DNA for the CDR3: TGTGCCAGAAGCTTCTTCCGGGACAGGCAATGGTATGGCTACACCTTC.

V and J are TRBV5-1 and TRBJ2-7, with TRBD1 matching over 7 bases. CDR3 length equals 15 residues. The germline V gene encodes CDR1 SGHRS and CDR2 YFSETQ. The V and J ends lost 0 bases and 1 base, in that order; junction bases with no gene match: 4. The CDR3 coding sequence is TGCGCCAGCAGCTTGGTAACGACAGGGTCCTACGAGCAGTACTTC. It codes for CASSLVTTGSYEQYF.